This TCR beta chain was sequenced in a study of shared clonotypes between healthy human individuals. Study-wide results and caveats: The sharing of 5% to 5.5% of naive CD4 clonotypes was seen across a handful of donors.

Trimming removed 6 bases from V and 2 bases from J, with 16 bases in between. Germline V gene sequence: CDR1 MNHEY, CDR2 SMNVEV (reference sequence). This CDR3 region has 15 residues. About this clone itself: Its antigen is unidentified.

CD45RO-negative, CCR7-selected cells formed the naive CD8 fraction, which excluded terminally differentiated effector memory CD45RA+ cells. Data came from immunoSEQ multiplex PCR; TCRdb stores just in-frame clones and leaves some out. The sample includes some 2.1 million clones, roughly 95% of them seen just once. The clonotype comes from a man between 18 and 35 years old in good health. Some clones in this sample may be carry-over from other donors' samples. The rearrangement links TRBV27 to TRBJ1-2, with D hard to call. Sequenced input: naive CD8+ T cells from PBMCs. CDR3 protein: CASSPPLRLNYGYTF. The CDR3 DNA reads TGTGCCAGCAGCCCCCCCTTGCGTCTCAACTATGGCTACACCTTC.